Listed below are T cell receptor beta chains from one sample, sequenced in a study of Ad26.COV2.S vaccination and SARS-CoV-2 variants. This table comes from immunoSEQ multiplex PCR, and its TCRdb copy is limited to in-frame clones, with some not included. The repertoire holds 350,000 to 400,000 clones, with approximately 89% as singletons. Sequenced here: peripheral blood, sampled in a trial of Ad26.COV2.S vaccine versus placebo. The receptors were sampled from a person between 18 and 59 years old who received the Ad26.COV2.S COVID-19 vaccine or a placebo. The CDR3 runs from the conserved cysteine through the conserved F or W. The D gene is left open where the match is weak. Not every row has a clone size; where given, it reads once, few, many or a size class.

j_call	d_call	clone_size	v_call	cdr3_nt	cdr3_aa
TRBJ2-7	TRBD1	.	TRBV28	TGTGCCAGCAGTTCCTCGGACAGGGGGTTATACGAGCAGTACTTC	CASSSSDRGLYEQYF
TRBJ2-1	TRBD2	.	TRBV5-1	TGCGCCAGCAGCTTTAGCGGGAACGGCAATGAGCAGTTCTTC	CASSFSGNGNEQFF
TRBJ2-7	TRBD2	.	TRBV5-1	TGCGCCAGCAGCTCGGGACTAGCGGGAGGCGGCAACGAGCAGTACTTC	CASSSGLAGGGNEQYF
TRBJ2-2	.	.	TRBV14	TGTGCCAGCAGCCAAGATCAGTCTAGCGATAACACCGGGGAGCTGTTTTTT	CASSQDQSSDNTGELFF
TRBJ2-2	.	.	TRBV5-1	TGCGCCAGCAGCTCGACAGTTACCGGGGAGCTGTTTTTT	CASSSTVTGELFF
TRBJ1-2	TRBD1	.	TRBV19	TGTGCCAGTAGTCCCAGGGGGATAGGCTACACCTTC	CASSPRGIGYTF
TRBJ1-2	TRBD1	.	TRBV5-6	TGTGCCAGCAGCTCCCCAGGGGGCGGTGGCTACACCTTC	CASSSPGGGGYTF
TRBJ1-1	TRBD1	.	TRBV6-2/TRBV6-3	TGTGCCAGCAGTTATAACAGGGGGGTAACTGAAGCTTTCTTT	CASSYNRGVTEAFF
TRBJ2-5	TRBD2	few	TRBV3-1/TRBV3-2	TGTGCCAGCAGTCGGACTAGCGGGAGGGGTGGGGAGACCCAGTACTTC	CASSRTSGRGGETQYF
TRBJ1-1	.	.	TRBV15	TGTGCCACCAGCAGGACGCGGCCGAACACTGAAGCTTTCTTT	CATSRTRPNTEAFF
TRBJ2-6	TRBD1	.	TRBV28	TGTGCCAGCAGTCACCACTACGGTCGGGACAGGGGTGCTGGGGCCAACGTCCTGACTTTC	CASSHHYGRDRGAGANVLTF
TRBJ2-7	TRBD1	.	TRBV6-6	TGTGCCAGCAGCCTGAGGGGACAGGGGTACGAGCAGTACTTC	CASSLRGQGYEQYF
TRBJ1-2	.	.	TRBV30	TGTGCCTGGAACGTAGGGGGTAACTATGGCTACACCTTC	CAWNVGGNYGYTF
TRBJ2-4	TRBD1	.	TRBV10-3	TGTGCCATCAGCACAGGGGAATCATACATTCAGTACTTC	CAISTGESYIQYF
TRBJ2-3	TRBD2	.	TRBV19	TGTGCCAATATATATCGGACTAGCGGGAGCGATACGCAGTATTTT	CANIYRTSGSDTQYF
TRBJ2-7	.	.	TRBV11-3	TGTGCCAGCAGCCCCCGTACCGAGTCCGATGGCGAGCAGTACTTC	CASSPRTESDGEQYF
TRBJ1-5	.	.	TRBV3-1/TRBV3-2	TGTGCCAGCAGCCAAGGGGGGGATCAGCCCCAGCATTTT	CASSQGGDQPQHF
TRBJ2-3	.	.	TRBV15	TGTGCCACCAGCAGAGATGATACATATGGAGATACGCAGTATTTT	CATSRDDTYGDTQYF
TRBJ1-6	TRBD1	.	TRBV7-8	TGTGCCAGCAGCCAGAGACAGGGGGACAATTCACCCCTCCACTTT	CASSQRQGDNSPLHF
TRBJ1-2	.	.	TRBV5-1	TGCGCCAGCAGCTTGGGGGGTCACTATGGCTACACCTTC	CASSLGGHYGYTF
TRBJ2-7	.	.	TRBV6-5	TGTGCCAGCAGTTTCGGACGGGAGCAGTACTTC	CASSFGREQYF
TRBJ2-1	.	.	TRBV7-9	TGTGCCAGCAGCTTGGAGGGAGCCTACAATGAGCAGTTCTTC	CASSLEGAYNEQFF
TRBJ1-2	.	.	TRBV4-1	TGCGCCAGCAGACAAGACTCCAGGGCGGGCAACTATGGCTACACCTTC	CASRQDSRAGNYGYTF
TRBJ2-3	.	once	TRBV2	TGTGCCAGCAGTGGAACCTCAGATACGCAGTATTTT	CASSGTSDTQYF
TRBJ1-2	.	.	TRBV11-3	TGTGCCAGCAGTGTTCCGGGAACCTCCCCGAACGGCTACACCTTC	CASSVPGTSPNGYTF
TRBJ2-1	TRBD2	once	TRBV3-1/TRBV3-2	TGTGCCAGCAGCCCCCAGGCGGGAGGGTACAATGAGCAGTTCTTC	CASSPQAGGYNEQFF
TRBJ2-7	TRBD2	.	TRBV11-3	TGTGCCAGCAGCCCCGACGGGACTAGCGTCTACGAGCAGTACTTC	CASSPDGTSVYEQYF
TRBJ2-7	.	.	TRBV21-1	TGTGCCAGCAGCCCACAGCGGAAATACGAGCAGTACTTC	CASSPQRKYEQYF
TRBJ1-4	.	.	TRBV30	TGTGCCTGGGGAGCAGGGTCTAATGAAAAACTGTTTTTT	CAWGAGSNEKLFF
TRBJ2-1	TRBD1	.	TRBV30	TGTGCCTTGATCGGGACAGGCTCCTACAATGAGCAGTTCTTC	CALIGTGSYNEQFF
TRBJ1-1	.	.	TRBV12-3/TRBV12-4	TGTGCCAGCAGTTTCGGACAAAACACTGAAGCTTTCTTT	CASSFGQNTEAFF
TRBJ2-7	TRBD2	.	TRBV7-6	TGTGCCAGCAGCTTAGCAGCGGGACTGTACGAGCAGTACTTC	CASSLAAGLYEQYF
TRBJ2-2	.	few	TRBV19	TGTGCCAGTATCTCACGGTCGGAGCTGTTTTTT	CASISRSELFF
TRBJ2-1	TRBD2	.	TRBV2	TGTGCCAGCAGGACAAGTAGCGGGAGAGGGAATGAGCAGTTCTTC	CASRTSSGRGNEQFF
TRBJ2-1	TRBD2	.	TRBV7-7	TGTGCCAGCAGCTTAGAAGCGGGAGGGTATTCTGAGCAGTTCTTC	CASSLEAGGYSEQFF
TRBJ2-2	TRBD2	.	TRBV7-3	TGTGCCAGCAGCCCGTCGAACAGAGCGGGACCTACCGGGGAGCTGTTTTTT	CASSPSNRAGPTGELFF
TRBJ1-2	TRBD1	.	TRBV28	TGTGCCAGCAGTGAGGGACAGGGGAACGGCTACACCTTC	CASSEGQGNGYTF
TRBJ1-4	.	once	TRBV19	TGTGCCAGTAACGATGTGGGGGAAAAACTGTTTTTT	CASNDVGEKLFF
TRBJ2-7	.	.	TRBV6-1	TGTGCCAGCAGTGAGAGGTTGAGCTACGAGCAGTACTTC	CASSERLSYEQYF
TRBJ1-6	.	.	TRBV3-1/TRBV3-2	TGTGCCAGCAGCCAGAGGTCGGGGAACAATTCACCCCTCCACTTT	CASSQRSGNNSPLHF
TRBJ2-2	TRBD2	.	TRBV27	TGTGCCAGCAAGATGCTAGCGGGGAGCACCGGGGAGCTGTTTTTT	CASKMLAGSTGELFF
TRBJ2-2	.	.	TRBV21-1	TGTGCCAGGCCGGGACTAGCGGGAGCTGGCACCGGGGAGCTGTTTTTT	CARPGLAGAGTGELFF
TRBJ2-7	TRBD2	few	TRBV19	TGTGCCAGTAGTTTGGTGTCTAGCGGGACCTACGAGCAGTACTTC	CASSLVSSGTYEQYF
TRBJ2-5	TRBD2	.	TRBV5-1	TGCGCCAGCACCCGAGCGGGAGTAGAGACCCAGTACTTC	CASTRAGVETQYF
TRBJ2-3	TRBD2	.	TRBV19	TGTGCCAGCAAGCGGGAGGGCCTTAGCACAGATACGCAGTATTTT	CASKREGLSTDTQYF
TRBJ1-5	.	few	TRBV24-1	TGTGCCACCAGTATCGGGGGCAATCAGCCCCAGCATTTT	CATSIGGNQPQHF
TRBJ2-3	TRBD2	.	TRBV6-4	TGTGCCAGCAGTGTCGGGGCTAGCGGGAGTCGGGATACGCAGTATTTT	CASSVGASGSRDTQYF
TRBJ2-3	.	.	TRBV11-2	TGTGCCAGCAGCCGCGGGACATTTGGCACAGATACGCAGTATTTT	CASSRGTFGTDTQYF